One sample yielded the 15 T cell receptor beta chains listed below, sequenced in a study of siplizumab effects on memory and regulatory T cells. Sequenced by immunoSEQ multiplex PCR; TCRdb stores in-frame clones only, minus some. In the table there are approximately 100,000 clones, approximately 91% of which are singletons. Specimen: non-Treg CD4+ T cells sorted from blood. These receptors originate from a human donor in good health.

This chain joins TRBV15 and TRBJ2-3; 9 bases are shared with TRBD2. The CDR3 sequence is 14 residues long. V lost 5 bases to trimming and J lost 5 bases; unmatched junction nucleotides: 5. Germline V gives CDR1 LNHNV, CDR2 YYDKDF (reference sequence). CDR3 DNA: TGTGCCACCAGCTTAGCGGGAGCGGAAGATACGCAGTATTTT. It translates to CATSLAGAEDTQYF. Supplemented by reference TRBV15 and TRBJ2-3, the full variable domain reads DAMVIQNPRYQVTQFGKPVTLSCSQTLNHNVMYWYQQKSSQAPKLLFHYYDKDFNNEADTPDNFQSRRPNTSFCFLDIRSPGLGDTAMYLCATSLAGAEDTQYFGPGTRLTVL.

This chain links TRBV7-3 with TRBJ2-2; no clear D. The CDR3 extends over 13 amino acids. Germline-derived CDR1 and CDR2 are SGHTA and FQGTGA. Trimming took 10 bases from V and 7 from J, leaving 16 bases between them. The chain's CDR3 is CATSALDDGELFF. For the CDR3, the DNA is TGTGCCACCTCGGCCTTAGACGACGGGGAGCTGTTTTTT.

CDR3 DNA sequence: TGTGCCAGCAGCTCTCATGGCGGCACAGATACGCAGTATTTT. Its translation is CASSSHGGTDTQYF. V and J are TRBV11-3 and TRBJ2-3; D call uncertain. Germline lookup yields CDR1 SGHNT and CDR2 YENEEA. The germline V and J ends were trimmed by 4 bases and 1 base, with 9 bases remaining between them. The CDR3 runs 14 residues. The full variable domain, completed using reference TRBV11-3 and TRBJ2-3, is EAGVVQSPRYKIIEKKQPVAFWCNPISGHNTLYWYLQNLGQGPELLIRYENEEAVDDSQLPKDRFSAERLKGVDSTLKIQPAELGDSAVYLCASSSHGGTDTQYFGPGTRLTVL.

V is TRBV30 and J is TRBJ1-4; D not certain. CDR3 length: 14 residues. CDR1 is GTSNPN, CDR2 SVGIG, per germline (reference sequence). V was clipped by 0 bases and J by 9 bases, with 14 bases between them. The CDR3 sequence is CAWSVGQAPQKLFF. The CDR3, as DNA: TGTGCCTGGAGTGTAGGGCAGGCCCCACAAAAACTGTTTTTT.

This chain joins TRBV7-3 and TRBJ2-1; D is unclear. CDR3 size: 16 residues. Germline loops: CDR1 SGHTA, CDR2 FQGTGA. The V gene lost 6 bases and the J gene lost 0 bases, with 15 bases spanning the gap. The CDR3 sequence is CASSPSIRSSYNEQFF. The DNA for the CDR3 is TGTGCCAGCAGTCCCTCGATCAGAAGCTCCTACAATGAGCAGTTCTTC.

This sequence joins TRBV7-6 and TRBJ2-3; D call uncertain. This CDR3 has 16 amino acids. The V and J ends lost 0 bases and 6 bases respectively, with 16 bases between them. Germline CDR1 is SGHVS and CDR2 is FNYEAQ. CDR3 coding DNA: TGTGCCAGCAGCTTAGCCCAGTATAACGCCGGTGATACGCAGTATTTT. Protein sequence: CASSLAQYNAGDTQYF.

This chain joins TRBV11-3 and TRBJ2-7; the D gene is possibly TRBD2 (5 bases). Germline V gene lookup returns CDR1 SGHNT and CDR2 YENEEA. V lost 2 bases, J lost 2 bases, and 16 bases lay in between. CDR3 length: 16 amino acids. The CDR3, as DNA: TGTGCCAGCAGCTTATTTGGTGAAGGAGGACCCTACGAGCAGTACTTC. Translating gives CASSLFGEGGPYEQYF.

The chain recombines TRBV5-1 with TRBJ1-6; 7 nucleotides match TRBD1. From germline, CDR1 is SGHRS and CDR2 YFSETQ. This CDR3 is 14 amino acids long. Trimming cost V 4 bases and J 6 bases; bases outside gene matches: 4. In nucleotides, the CDR3 is TGCGCCAGCAGCGCGGGACAGACTAATTCACCCCTCCACTTT. It codes for CASSAGQTNSPLHF.

This sequence joins TRBV6-1 and TRBJ1-4; 8 bases line up with TRBD1. Germline V gene lookup returns CDR1 MNHNS and CDR2 SASEGT. The CDR3 spans 14 residues. With V trimmed by 9 bases and J by 8 bases, 11 bases remained unmatched. This CDR3 reads CASLLGQGGEKLFF. CDR3 DNA sequence: TGTGCCAGTCTACTTGGACAGGGCGGGGAAAAACTGTTTTTT.

The V and J genes are TRBV2 and TRBJ1-3; no definite D call. The V gene lost 7 bases and the J gene lost 0 bases, with 10 bases spanning the gap. The CDR3 totals 14 residues. Germline CDR1 reads SNHLY; CDR2 reads FYNNEI. The CDR3 DNA is TGTGCCAGCAAGAATAGGAGCTCTGGAAACACCATATATTTT. Translation gives CASKNRSSGNTIYF.

The rearrangement uses TRBV5-4 and TRBJ2-5, with a weak D call TRBD2 (5 bases). This CDR3 is 16 amino acids long. Per germline, CDR1 SGHNT and CDR2 YYREEE (reference sequence). The ends were cut back, 0 bases at V and 2 bases at J, with 14 bases in the middle. The CDR3 protein is CASSLEAGGGQETQYF. The CDR3 nucleotides are TGTGCCAGCAGCTTGGAGGCTGGCGGAGGTCAAGAGACCCAGTACTTC.

The chain links TRBV18 to TRBJ1-1, with 9 bases matching TRBD1. V gave up 5 bases and J gave up 0 bases; unmatched junction bases: 4. CDR1 is KGHSH and CDR2 is LQKENI in the germline V gene. The CDR3 is 15 amino acids. The CDR3 reads CASSSWTGVNTEAFF. The CDR3 DNA follows: TGTGCCAGCTCATCTTGGACAGGGGTGAACACTGAAGCTTTCTTT.

This chain connects TRBV29-1 to TRBJ1-4, with a tentative D call TRBD1 (5 bases). Per germline, CDR1 SQVTM and CDR2 ANQGSEA. The CDR3 loop spans 14 amino acids. With 5 bases removed from V and 8 bases from J, the gap between germline ends came to 18 bases. The CDR3 coding sequence is TGCAGCGTTCCCCCGTGGGGGTGGAAAGAAAAACTGTTTTTT. Amino acids: CSVPPWGWKEKLFF.

The table lists this clone with a count of one. The chain combines TRBV6-1 with TRBJ2-1; D possibly corresponds to TRBD2 (6 bases). CDR3 size: 14 residues. The germline V and J ends were trimmed by 3 bases and 1 base, with 7 bases remaining between them. Germline CDR1 reads MNHNS; CDR2 reads SASEGT. The CDR3 loop reads CASSDSGSYNEQFF. CDR3 DNA sequence: TGTGCCAGCAGTGATAGCGGTTCCTACAATGAGCAGTTCTTC.

This chain connects TRBV4-3 to TRBJ1-1; D perhaps matches TRBD1 (5 bases). This CDR3 is 14 amino acids long. Trimming shortened V by 1 base and J by 10 bases, and 16 bases separated the two germline ends. CDR1 is LGHNA, CDR2 YSLEER, per germline. The CDR3: CASSQVVGAAGAFF. Here the CDR3 DNA reads TGCGCCAGCAGCCAAGTCGTAGGGGCCGCTGGAGCTTTCTTT.